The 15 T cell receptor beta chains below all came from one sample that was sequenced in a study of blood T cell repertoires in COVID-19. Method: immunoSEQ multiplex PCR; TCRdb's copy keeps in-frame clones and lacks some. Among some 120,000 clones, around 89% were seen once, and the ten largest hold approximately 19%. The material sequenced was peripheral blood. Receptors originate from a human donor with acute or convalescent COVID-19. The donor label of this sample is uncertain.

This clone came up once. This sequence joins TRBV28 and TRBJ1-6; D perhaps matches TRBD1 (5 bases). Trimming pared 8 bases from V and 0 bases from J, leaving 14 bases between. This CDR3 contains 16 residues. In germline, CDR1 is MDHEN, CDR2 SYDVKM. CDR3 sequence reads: CASGARSSSYNSPLHF. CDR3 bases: TGTGCCAGCGGGGCACGGTCGAGCTCCTATAATTCACCCCTCCACTTT.

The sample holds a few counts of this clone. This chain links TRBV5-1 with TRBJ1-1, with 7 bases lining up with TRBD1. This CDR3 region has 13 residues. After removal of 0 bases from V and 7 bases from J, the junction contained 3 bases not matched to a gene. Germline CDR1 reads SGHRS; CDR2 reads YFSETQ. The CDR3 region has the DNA TGCGCCAGCAGCTTGGTAGGGGGCAATGAAGCTTTCTTT. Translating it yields CASSLVGGNEAFF.

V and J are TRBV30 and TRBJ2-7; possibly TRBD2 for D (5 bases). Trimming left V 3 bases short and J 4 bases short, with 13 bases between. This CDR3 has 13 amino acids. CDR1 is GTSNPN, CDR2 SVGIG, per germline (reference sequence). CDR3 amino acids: CAWSPRERYEQYF. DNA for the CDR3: TGTGCCTGGAGCCCGAGGGAGCGGTACGAGCAGTACTTC.

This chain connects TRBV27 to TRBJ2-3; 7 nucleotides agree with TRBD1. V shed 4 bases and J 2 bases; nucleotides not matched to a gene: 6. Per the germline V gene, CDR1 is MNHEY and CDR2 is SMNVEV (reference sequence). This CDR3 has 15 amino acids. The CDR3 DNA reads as TGTGCCAGCAGTTCCCGACAGGGCTTCACAGATACGCAGTATTTT. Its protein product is CASSSRQGFTDTQYF.

CDR3 protein: CASSLAGSGNYGYTF. The CDR3 nucleotides are TGCGCCAGCAGCTTGGCCGGTTCGGGAAACTATGGCTACACCTTC. The J gene is TRBJ1-2, the V gene TRBV5-1; unclear D gene. Germline V gives CDR1 SGHRS, CDR2 YFSETQ. The V end was cut by 0 bases, the J end by 2 bases, with 11 bases between. The CDR3 sequence is 15 residues long.

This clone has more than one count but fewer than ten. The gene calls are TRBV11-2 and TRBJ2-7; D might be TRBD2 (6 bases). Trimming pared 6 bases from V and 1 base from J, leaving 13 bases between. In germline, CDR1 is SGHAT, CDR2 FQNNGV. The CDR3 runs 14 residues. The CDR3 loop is CASSPGLDSYEQYF. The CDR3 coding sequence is TGTGCCAGCAGTCCGGGACTGGATTCCTACGAGCAGTACTTC.

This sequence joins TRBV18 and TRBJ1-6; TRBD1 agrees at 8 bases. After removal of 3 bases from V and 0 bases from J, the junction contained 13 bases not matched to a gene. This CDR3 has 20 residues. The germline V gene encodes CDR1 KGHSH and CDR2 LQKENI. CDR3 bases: TGTGCCAGCTCACCTCTACCAGGGGGCCGGGGAAGCTCCTATAATTCACCCCTCCACTTT. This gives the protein CASSPLPGGRGSSYNSPLHF.

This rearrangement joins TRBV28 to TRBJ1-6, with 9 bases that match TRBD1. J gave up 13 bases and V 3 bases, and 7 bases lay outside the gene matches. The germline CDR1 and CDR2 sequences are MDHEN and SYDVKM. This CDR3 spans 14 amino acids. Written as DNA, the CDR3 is TGTGCCAGCAGTTTGGGACAGGGAAAAGGTCCCCTCCACTTT. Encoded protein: CASSLGQGKGPLHF.

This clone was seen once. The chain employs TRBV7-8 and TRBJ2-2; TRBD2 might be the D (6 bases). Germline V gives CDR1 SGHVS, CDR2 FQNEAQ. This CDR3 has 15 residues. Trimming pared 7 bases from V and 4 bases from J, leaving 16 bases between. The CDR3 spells CASKDGRRGTGELFF. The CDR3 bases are TGTGCCAGCAAAGATGGCAGGCGGGGCACCGGGGAGCTGTTTTTT. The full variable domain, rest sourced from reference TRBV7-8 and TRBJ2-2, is GAGVSQSPRYKVAKRGQDVALRCDPISGHVSLFWYQQALGQGPEFLTYFQNEAQLDKSGLPSDRFFAERPEGSVSTLKIQRTQQEDSAVYLCASKDGRRGTGELFFGEGSRLTVL.

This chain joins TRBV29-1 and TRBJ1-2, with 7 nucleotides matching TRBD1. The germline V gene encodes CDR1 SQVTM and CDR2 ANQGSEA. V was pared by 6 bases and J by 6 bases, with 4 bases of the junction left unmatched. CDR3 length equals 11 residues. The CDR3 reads CSVTGWDGYTF. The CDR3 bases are TGCAGCGTGACAGGGTGGGATGGCTACACCTTC.

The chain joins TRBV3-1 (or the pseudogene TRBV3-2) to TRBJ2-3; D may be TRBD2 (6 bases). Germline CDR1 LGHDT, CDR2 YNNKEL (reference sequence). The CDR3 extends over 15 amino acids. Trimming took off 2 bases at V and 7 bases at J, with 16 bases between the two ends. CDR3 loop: CASSQWDLKGYTQYF. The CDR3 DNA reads TGTGCCAGCAGCCAATGGGACTTGAAAGGCTATACGCAGTATTTT.

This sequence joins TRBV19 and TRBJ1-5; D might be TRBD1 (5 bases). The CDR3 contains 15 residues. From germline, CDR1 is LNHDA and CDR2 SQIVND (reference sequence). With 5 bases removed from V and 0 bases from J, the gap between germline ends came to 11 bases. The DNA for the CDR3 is TGTGCCAGTAGTCTTCGGAGGGGTAGCAATCAGCCCCAGCATTTT. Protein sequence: CASSLRRGSNQPQHF.

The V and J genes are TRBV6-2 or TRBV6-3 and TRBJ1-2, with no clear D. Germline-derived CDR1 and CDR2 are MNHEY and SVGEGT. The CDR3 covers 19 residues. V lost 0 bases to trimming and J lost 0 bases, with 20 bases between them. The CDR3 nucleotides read TGTGCCAGCAGTTACTCGACCTTGAGGCAGAGATACTCTAACTATGGCTACACCTTC. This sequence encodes CASSYSTLRQRYSNYGYTF.

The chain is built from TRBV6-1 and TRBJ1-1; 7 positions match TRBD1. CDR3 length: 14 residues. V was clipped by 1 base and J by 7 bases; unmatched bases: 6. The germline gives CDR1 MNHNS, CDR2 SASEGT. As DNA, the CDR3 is TGTGCCAGCAGTGAAGGGACAGGAAGTTATGAAGCTTTCTTT. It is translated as CASSEGTGSYEAFF.

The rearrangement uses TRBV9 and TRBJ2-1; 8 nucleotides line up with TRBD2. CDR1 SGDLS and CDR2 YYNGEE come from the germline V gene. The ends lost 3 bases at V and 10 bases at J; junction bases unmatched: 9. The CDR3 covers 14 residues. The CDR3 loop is CASSANRRTSEQFF. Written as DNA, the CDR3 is TGTGCCAGCAGCGCCAACCGTAGGACTAGCGAGCAGTTCTTC.